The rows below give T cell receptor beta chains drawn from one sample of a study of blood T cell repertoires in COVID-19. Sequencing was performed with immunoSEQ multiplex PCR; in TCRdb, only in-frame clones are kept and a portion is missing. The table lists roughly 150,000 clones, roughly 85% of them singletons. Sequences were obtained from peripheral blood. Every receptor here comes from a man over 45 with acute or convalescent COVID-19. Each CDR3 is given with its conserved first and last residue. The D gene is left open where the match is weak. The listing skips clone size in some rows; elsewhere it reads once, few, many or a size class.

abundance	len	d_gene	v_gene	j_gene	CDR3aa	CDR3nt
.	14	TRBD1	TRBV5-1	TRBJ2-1	CASAAGTAYNEQFF	TGCGCCAGTGCGGCTGGGACAGCCTACAATGAGCAGTTCTTC
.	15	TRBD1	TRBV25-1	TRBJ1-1	CAIRRDRAGNTEAFF	TGTGCCATCCGCCGGGACAGGGCAGGGAACACTGAAGCTTTCTTT
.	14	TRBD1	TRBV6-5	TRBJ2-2	CASRRQGVSGELFF	TGTGCCAGCAGACGACAGGGGGTGTCCGGGGAGCTGTTTTTT
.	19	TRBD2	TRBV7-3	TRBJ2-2	CASSLRLGLAGENTGELFF	TGTGCCAGCAGCTTACGGCTCGGCCTAGCGGGAGAAAACACCGGGGAGCTGTTTTTT
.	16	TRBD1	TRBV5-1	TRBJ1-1	CASSQGGDGPNYGAFF	TGCGCCAGCAGCCAGGGGGGCGACGGCCCAAACTACGGTGCTTTCTTT
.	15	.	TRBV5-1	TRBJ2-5	CASTQQGRFQETQYF	TGCGCCAGCACCCAACAGGGCCGGTTTCAAGAGACCCAGTACTTC
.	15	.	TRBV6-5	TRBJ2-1	CASRHEGSGRNEQFF	TGTGCCAGCAGGCACGAGGGGAGCGGGCGGAATGAGCAGTTCTTC
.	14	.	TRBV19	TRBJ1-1	CASSIGAGYTEAFF	TGTGCCAGTAGTATAGGGGCAGGCTACACTGAAGCTTTCTTT
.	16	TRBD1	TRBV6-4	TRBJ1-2	CASSPSLDPGQGGYTF	TGTGCCAGCAGTCCCTCCCTCGACCCGGGACAGGGGGGCTACACCTTC
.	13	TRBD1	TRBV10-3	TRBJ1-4	CAIRDRANEKLFF	TGTGCCATCAGAGACAGGGCTAATGAAAAACTGTTTTTT
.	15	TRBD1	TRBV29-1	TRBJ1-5	CSVCIQGLGNQPQHF	TGCAGCGTTTGTATACAGGGGCTAGGCAATCAGCCCCAGCATTTT
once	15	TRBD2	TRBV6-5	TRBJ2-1	CASSSGLAGYNEQFF	TGTGCCAGCAGCTCGGGACTAGCGGGGTACAATGAGCAGTTCTTC
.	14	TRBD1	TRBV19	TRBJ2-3	CASRRQGSTDTQYF	TGTGCCAGTCGTCGACAGGGCAGCACAGATACGCAGTATTTT
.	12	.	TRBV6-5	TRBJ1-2	CASSSGGYGYTF	TGTGCCAGCAGCAGCGGGGGCTATGGCTACACCTTC
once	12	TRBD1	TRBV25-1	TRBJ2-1	CASTAGGNEQFF	TGTGCCAGCACCGCAGGGGGTAATGAGCAGTTCTTC
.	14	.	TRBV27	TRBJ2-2	CASSLSAVPGELFF	TGTGCCAGCAGTTTATCGGCCGTACCCGGGGAGCTGTTTTTT
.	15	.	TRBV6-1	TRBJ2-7	CASSEDLDGSTRQYF	TGTGCCAGCAGTGAAGATCTAGACGGATCTACGAGGCAGTACTTC
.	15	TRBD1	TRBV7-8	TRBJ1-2	CASSLDRDRGSGYTF	TGTGCCAGCAGCTTAGATCGGGACAGGGGTAGTGGCTACACCTTC
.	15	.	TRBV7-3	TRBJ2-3	CASSLNSGNADTQYF	TGTGCCAGCAGCTTGAATTCGGGAAATGCAGATACGCAGTATTTT
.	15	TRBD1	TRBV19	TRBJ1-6	CASSTRTGYNSPLHF	TGTGCCAGTAGTACCCGGACAGGGTATAATTCACCCCTCCACTTT
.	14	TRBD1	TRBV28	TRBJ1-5	CASWGQGEPQPQHF	TGTGCCAGCTGGGGGCAGGGGGAACCCCAGCCCCAGCATTTT
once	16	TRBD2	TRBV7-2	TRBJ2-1	CASSLGLAGGVGEQFF	TGTGCCAGCAGCTTAGGACTAGCGGGGGGAGTCGGTGAGCAGTTCTTC
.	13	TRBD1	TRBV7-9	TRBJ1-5	CASSQQGPEPQHF	TGTGCCAGCAGCCAACAGGGGCCCGAGCCCCAGCATTTT
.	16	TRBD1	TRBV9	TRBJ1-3	CASSVSGTGAGNTIYF	TGTGCCAGCAGCGTATCCGGGACAGGGGCTGGAAACACCATATATTTT
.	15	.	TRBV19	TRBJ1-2	CASSLKAGESAGYTF	TGTGCCAGTAGCCTTAAGGCAGGGGAATCCGCTGGCTACACCTTC
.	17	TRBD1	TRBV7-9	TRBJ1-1	CASSLAAGGLGNTEAFF	TGTGCCAGCAGCTTAGCGGCAGGGGGGTTGGGGAACACTGAAGCTTTCTTT
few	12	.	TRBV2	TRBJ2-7	CASSRQAYEQYF	TGTGCCAGCAGTAGACAGGCCTACGAGCAGTACTTC
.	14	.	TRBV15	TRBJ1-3	CATSRGDPGGTIYF	TGTGCCACCAGCAGAGGTGACCCCGGAGGCACCATATATTTT
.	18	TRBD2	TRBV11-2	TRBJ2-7	CASSLVSSGRSRSYEQYF	TGTGCCAGCAGCTTAGTTTCTAGCGGGAGAAGTAGGTCCTACGAGCAGTACTTC
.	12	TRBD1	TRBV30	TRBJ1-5	CAWEQGGQPQHF	TGTGCCTGGGAACAGGGGGGTCAGCCCCAGCATTTT
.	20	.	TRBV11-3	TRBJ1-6	CASSLEVIAGLSSYNSPLHF	TGTGCCAGCAGCTTAGAGGTGATTGCGGGCCTCAGCTCCTATAATTCACCCCTCCACTTT
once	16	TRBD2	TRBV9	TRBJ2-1	CASSVGRGGPYNEQFF	TGTGCCAGCAGCGTGGGGCGGGGGGGCCCCTACAATGAGCAGTTCTTC
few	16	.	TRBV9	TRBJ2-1	CASSGQALSSYNEQFF	TGTGCCAGCAGCGGACAGGCTCTGAGCTCCTACAATGAGCAGTTCTTC
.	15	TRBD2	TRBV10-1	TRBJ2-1	CASSEVAGAGYEQFF	TGCGCCAGCAGTGAGGTTGCGGGAGCAGGCTATGAGCAGTTCTTC
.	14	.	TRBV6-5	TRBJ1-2	CASRGRQSHNGYTF	TGTGCCAGCAGGGGAAGACAGTCCCACAATGGCTACACCTTC
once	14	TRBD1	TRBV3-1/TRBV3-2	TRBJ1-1	CASTQTGEGTEAFF	TGTGCCAGCACCCAGACAGGGGAGGGAACTGAAGCTTTCTTT
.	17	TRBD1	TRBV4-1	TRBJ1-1	CASSQETGGIKDTEAFF	TGCGCCAGCAGCCAAGAGACAGGGGGCATAAAGGACACTGAAGCTTTCTTT
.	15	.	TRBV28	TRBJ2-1	CASSSFGGLYNEQFF	TGTGCCAGCAGTTCATTCGGGGGACTCTACAATGAGCAGTTCTTC
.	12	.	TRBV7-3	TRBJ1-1	CASSSGGTEAFF	TGTGCCAGCAGCTCCGGAGGCACTGAAGCTTTCTTT
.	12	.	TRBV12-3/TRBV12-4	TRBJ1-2	CASSSEGGGYTF	TGTGCCAGCAGTTCGGAGGGTGGAGGCTACACCTTC
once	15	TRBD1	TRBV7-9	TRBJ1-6	CASSLAGQGNSPLHF	TGTGCCAGCAGCTTAGCGGGACAGGGTAATTCACCCCTCCACTTT